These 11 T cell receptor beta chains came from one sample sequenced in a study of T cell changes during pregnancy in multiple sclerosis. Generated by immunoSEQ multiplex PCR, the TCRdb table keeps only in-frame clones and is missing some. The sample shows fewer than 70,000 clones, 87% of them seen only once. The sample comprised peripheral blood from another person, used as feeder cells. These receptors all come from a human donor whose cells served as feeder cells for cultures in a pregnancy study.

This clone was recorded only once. DNA of the CDR3: TGTGCCAGCAGCTTAGGGGGGGACATGAGGAACGAGCAGTACTTC. Amino acids: CASSLGGDMRNEQYF. V is TRBV7-3 and J is TRBJ2-7, with D possibly being TRBD2 (7 bases). Per the germline V gene, CDR1 is SGHTA and CDR2 is FQGTGA. With 2 bases removed from V and 5 bases from J, the gap between germline ends came to 16 bases. CDR3 length: 15 residues.

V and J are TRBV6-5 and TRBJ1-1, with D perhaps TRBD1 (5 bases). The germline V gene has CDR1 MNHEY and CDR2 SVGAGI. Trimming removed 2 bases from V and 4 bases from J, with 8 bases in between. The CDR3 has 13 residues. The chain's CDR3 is CASSYGGVTEAFF. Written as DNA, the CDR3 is TGTGCCAGCAGTTACGGGGGAGTCACTGAAGCTTTCTTT.

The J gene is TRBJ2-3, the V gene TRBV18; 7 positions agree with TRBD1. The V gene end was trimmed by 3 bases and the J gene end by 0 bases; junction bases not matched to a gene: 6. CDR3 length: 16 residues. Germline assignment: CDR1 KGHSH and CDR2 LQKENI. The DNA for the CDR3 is TGTGCCAGCTCACCTCTTGGGACAGCAAGCACAGATACGCAGTATTTT. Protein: CASSPLGTASTDTQYF.

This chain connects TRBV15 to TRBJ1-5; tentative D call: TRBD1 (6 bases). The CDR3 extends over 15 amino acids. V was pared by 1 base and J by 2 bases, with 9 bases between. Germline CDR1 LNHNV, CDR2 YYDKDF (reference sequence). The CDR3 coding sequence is TGTGCCACCAGCAGAGGACGGACAGGCAATCAGCCCCAGCATTTT. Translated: CATSRGRTGNQPQHF.

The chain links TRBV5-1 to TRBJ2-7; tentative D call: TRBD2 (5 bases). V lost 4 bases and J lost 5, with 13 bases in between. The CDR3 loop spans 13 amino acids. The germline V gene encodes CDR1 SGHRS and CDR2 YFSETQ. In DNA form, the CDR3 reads TGCGCCAGCAGCCTGAAAGTCGGGAACGAGCAGTACTTC. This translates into CASSLKVGNEQYF.

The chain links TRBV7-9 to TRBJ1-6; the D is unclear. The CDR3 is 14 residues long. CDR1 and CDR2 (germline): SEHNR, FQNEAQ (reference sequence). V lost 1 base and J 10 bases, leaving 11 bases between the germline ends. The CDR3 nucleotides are TGTGCCAGCAGCTTAGAGGCAGGTGGATCACCCCTCCACTTT. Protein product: CASSLEAGGSPLHF.

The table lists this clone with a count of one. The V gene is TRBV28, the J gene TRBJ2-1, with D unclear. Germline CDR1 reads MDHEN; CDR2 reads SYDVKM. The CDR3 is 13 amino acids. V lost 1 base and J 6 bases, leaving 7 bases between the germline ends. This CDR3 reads CASSLFSGNEQFF. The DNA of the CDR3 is TGTGCCAGCAGTTTATTCAGTGGCAATGAGCAGTTCTTC.

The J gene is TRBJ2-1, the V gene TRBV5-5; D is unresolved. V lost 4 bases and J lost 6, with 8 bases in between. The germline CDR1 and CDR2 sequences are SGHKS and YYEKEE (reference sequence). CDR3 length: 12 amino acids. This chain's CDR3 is CASSLFTNEQFF. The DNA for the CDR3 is TGTGCCAGCAGCCTTTTTACCAATGAGCAGTTCTTC.

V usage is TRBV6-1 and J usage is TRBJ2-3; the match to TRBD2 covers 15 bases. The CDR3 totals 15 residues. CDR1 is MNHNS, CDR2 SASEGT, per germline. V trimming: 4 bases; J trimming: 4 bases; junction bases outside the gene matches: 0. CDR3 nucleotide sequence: TGTGCCAGCAGTGGGACTAGCGGGGGGGCAGATACGCAGTATTTT. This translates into CASSGTSGGADTQYF.

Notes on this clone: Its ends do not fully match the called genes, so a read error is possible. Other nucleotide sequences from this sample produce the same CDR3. The DNA of the CDR3 is TGTGCTAGCAGTTACGGTGGCAGTCGATACGAGCAGTACTTC. The encoded protein is CASSYGGSRYEQYF. The chain carries TRBV6-5 and TRBJ2-7; unclear D gene. Germline V gene sequence: CDR1 MNHEY, CDR2 SVGAGI. This CDR3 is 14 amino acids long.

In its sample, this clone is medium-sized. This CDR3 reads CATWAGQGAPQPQHF. As DNA, the CDR3 is TGTGCCACCTGGGCCGGACAGGGGGCCCCTCAGCCCCAGCATTTT. This rearrangement joins TRBV10-3 to TRBJ1-5; 11 bases match TRBD1. CDR3 length: 15 amino acids. V lost 10 bases and J lost 6; bases outside the gene matches: 11. The germline gives CDR1 ENHRY, CDR2 SYGVKD.